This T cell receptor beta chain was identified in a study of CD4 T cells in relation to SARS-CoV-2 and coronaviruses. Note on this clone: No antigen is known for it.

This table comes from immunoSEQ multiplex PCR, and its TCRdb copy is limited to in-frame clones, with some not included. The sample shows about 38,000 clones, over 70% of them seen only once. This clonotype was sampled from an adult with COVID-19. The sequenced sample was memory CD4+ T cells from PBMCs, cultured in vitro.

CDR3 protein: CASSLLASPLHF. CDR3 nucleotides: TGTGCCAGCAGCTTACTTGCTTCACCCCTCCACTTT. The chain has TRBV11-2 and TRBJ1-6; D remains ambiguous. The V and J ends lost 2 bases and 9 bases respectively, with 5 bases between them. The CDR3 length is 12 residues. From germline, CDR1 is SGHAT and CDR2 FQNNGV.